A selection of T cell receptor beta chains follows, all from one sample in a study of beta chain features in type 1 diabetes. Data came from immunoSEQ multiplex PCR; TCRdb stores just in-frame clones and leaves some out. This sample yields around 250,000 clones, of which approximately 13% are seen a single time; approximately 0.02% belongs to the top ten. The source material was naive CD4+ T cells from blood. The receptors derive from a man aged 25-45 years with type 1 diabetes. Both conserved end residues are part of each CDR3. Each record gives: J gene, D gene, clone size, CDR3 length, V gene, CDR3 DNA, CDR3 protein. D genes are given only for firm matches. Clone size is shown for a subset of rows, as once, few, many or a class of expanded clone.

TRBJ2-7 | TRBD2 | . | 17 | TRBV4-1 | TGCGCCAGCAGCCAAGCCCTGGGGCGGGGGGGCGACTACGAGCAGTACTTC | CASSQALGRGGDYEQYF
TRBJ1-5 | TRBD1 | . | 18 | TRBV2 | TGTGCCAGCAGCGAAACCGGGACAGGGAGGGTCGGGGATCAGCCCCAGCATTTT | CASSETGTGRVGDQPQHF
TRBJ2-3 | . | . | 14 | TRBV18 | TGTGCCAGCTCACCACCGGGCTTAGCAGATACGCAGTATTTT | CASSPPGLADTQYF
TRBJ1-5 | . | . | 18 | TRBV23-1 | TGCGCCAGCAGTCAATCAAGTCGGAAGGGACTTAGCAATCAGCCCCAGCATTTT | CASSQSSRKGLSNQPQHF
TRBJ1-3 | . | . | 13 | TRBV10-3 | TGTGCCATCACAGGGTCGTCGGGAAACACCATATATTTT | CAITGSSGNTIYF
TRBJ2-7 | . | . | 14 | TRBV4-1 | TGCGCCAGCAAGCTGGCGGGCGGTTCCTACGAGCAGTACTTC | CASKLAGGSYEQYF
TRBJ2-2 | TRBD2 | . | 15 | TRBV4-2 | TGTGCCAGCCGGCGGACTAGACAGAACACCGGGGAGCTGTTTTTT | CASRRTRQNTGELFF
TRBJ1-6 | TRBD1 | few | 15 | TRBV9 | TGTGCCAGCAGCGTCTCAGGGGGCAATAATTCACCCCTCCACTTT | CASSVSGGNNSPLHF
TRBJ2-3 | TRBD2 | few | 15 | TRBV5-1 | TGCGCCAGCAGCTTGATAGCGGGGGGCACAGATACGCAGTATTTT | CASSLIAGGTDTQYF
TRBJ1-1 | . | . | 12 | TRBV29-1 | TGCAGCGCTACCACAGGGATCCCTGAAGCTTTCTTT | CSATTGIPEAFF
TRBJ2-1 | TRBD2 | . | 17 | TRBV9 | TGTGCCAGCAGCGTAGGTTTGAGCGGGGGGGCCGCAGGTGAGCAGTTCTTC | CASSVGLSGGAAGEQFF
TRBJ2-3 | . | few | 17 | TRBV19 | TGTGCCAGTAGCGGATACATTCGACAGCCGAGCACAGATACGCAGTATTTT | CASSGYIRQPSTDTQYF
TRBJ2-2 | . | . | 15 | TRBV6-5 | TGTGCCAGCAGGGAGTATTACGTAGTAGCCGGGGAGCTGTTTTTT | CASREYYVVAGELFF
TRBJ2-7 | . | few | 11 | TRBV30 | TGTGCCTGGATCCAGGCCTACGAGCAGTACTTC | CAWIQAYEQYF
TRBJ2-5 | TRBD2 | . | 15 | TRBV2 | TGTGCCAGCACTAGTAGCGGGGGTTACCAAGAGACCCAGTACTTC | CASTSSGGYQETQYF
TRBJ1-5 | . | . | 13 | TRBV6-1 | TGTGCCAGCGCGCCACTCAGGCATCAGCCCCAGCATTTT | CASAPLRHQPQHF
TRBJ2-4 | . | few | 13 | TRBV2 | TGTGCCAGCAGTGGTCAGCAGGAAAACATTCAGTACTTC | CASSGQQENIQYF
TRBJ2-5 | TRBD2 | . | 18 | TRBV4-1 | TGCGCCAGCAGCCAGCCTCCGGGACTAGCGGGGGGAAGGGAGACCCAGTACTTC | CASSQPPGLAGGRETQYF
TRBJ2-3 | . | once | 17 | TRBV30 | TGTGCCTGGCGCGTCCCGGGACACCCTACAGCCACAGATACGCAGTATTTT | CAWRVPGHPTATDTQYF
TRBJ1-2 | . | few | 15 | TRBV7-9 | TGTGCCAGCAGCTTAAGATCGGAGGTTTGGTATGGCTACACCTTC | CASSLRSEVWYGYTF
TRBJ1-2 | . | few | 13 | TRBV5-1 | TGCGCCAGCAGCCTAGACGGTACCTCGAGCTACACCTTC | CASSLDGTSSYTF
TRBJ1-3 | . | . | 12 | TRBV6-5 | TGTGCCAGCAGCAACTCTGGAAACACCATATATTTT | CASSNSGNTIYF
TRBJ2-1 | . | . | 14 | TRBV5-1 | TGCGCCAGCAGCTTGGGCGGCGCCTACAATGAGCAGTTCTTC | CASSLGGAYNEQFF
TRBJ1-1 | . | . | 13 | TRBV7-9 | TGTGCCAGCAGCCGAATGGGAGACACTGAAGCTTTCTTT | CASSRMGDTEAFF
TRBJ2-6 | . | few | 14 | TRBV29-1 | TGCAGCGTAGGACACCCCAGTGGGGCCAACGTCCTGACTTTC | CSVGHPSGANVLTF
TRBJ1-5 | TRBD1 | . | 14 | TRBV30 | TGTGCCTGGTCCCAGGGGGAGCAGGGTCAGCCCCAGCATTTT | CAWSQGEQGQPQHF
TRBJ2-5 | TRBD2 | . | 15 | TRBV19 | TGTGCCAGTAGGCATAGCGGGAACCGCCGAGAGACCCAGTACTTC | CASRHSGNRRETQYF
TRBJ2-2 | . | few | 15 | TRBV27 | TGTGCCAGCAGTGCCACACAGGGTAACACCGGGGAGCTGTTTTTT | CASSATQGNTGELFF
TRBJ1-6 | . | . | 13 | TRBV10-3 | TGTGCCATCGGGACACCGGGCGAGTCACCCCTCCACTTT | CAIGTPGESPLHF
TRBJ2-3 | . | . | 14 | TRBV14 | TGTGCCAGCAGCCAAGATCTGAGGGCGAGTACGCAGTATTTT | CASSQDLRASTQYF
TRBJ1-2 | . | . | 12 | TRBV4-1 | TGCGCCAGCAGCCAAAGCGATTATGGCTACACCTTC | CASSQSDYGYTF
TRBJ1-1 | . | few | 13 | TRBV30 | TGTGCCTGGAGTGAGTCAATCCAGCGGAGGGCTTTCTTT | CAWSESIQRRAFF
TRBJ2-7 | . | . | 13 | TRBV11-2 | TGTGCCAGCAGCTTAGCCCCCTTATACGAGCAGTACTTC | CASSLAPLYEQYF
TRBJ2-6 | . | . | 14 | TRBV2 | TGTGCCAGCAGATACAGCTCTGGGGCCAACGTCCTGACTTTC | CASRYSSGANVLTF
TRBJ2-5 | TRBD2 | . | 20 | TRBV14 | TGTGCCAGCAGCCAAGGAATCCGACTAGCGGGGGGTCCGTACCAAGAGACCCAGTACTTC | CASSQGIRLAGGPYQETQYF
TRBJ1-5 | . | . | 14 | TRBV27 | TGTGCCAGCAGTTCAGGGTATAGCAATCAGCCCCAGCATTTT | CASSSGYSNQPQHF
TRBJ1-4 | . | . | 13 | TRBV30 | TGTGCCTGGAGCCTAGGAATTAATGAAAAACTGTTTTTT | CAWSLGINEKLFF